This T cell receptor (beta chain) was documented in a study of blood T cell repertoires in COVID-19. Study in general: Some COVID-19 samples were acute and others convalescent; all came from the United States, Italy and Spain.

V was cut by 0 bases and J by 5 bases, with 14 bases left in between. Germline V CDR1 and CDR2: LNHNV, YYDKDF (reference sequence). The CDR3 consists of 16 residues. The protocol was immunoSEQ multiplex PCR, while the TCRdb copy is restricted to in-frame clones and leaves out a portion. In the table there are approximately 180,000 clones, 80% to 90% of which are singletons. The receptor comes from a man in his fifties or sixties with acute or convalescent COVID-19. This chain connects TRBV15 to TRBJ2-1; possibly TRBD2 for D (6 bases). The specimen sequenced was peripheral blood. This chain's CDR3 is CATSRDRRDTNNEQFF. The CDR3 DNA is TGTGCCACCAGCAGAGATAGGAGGGATACAAACAATGAGCAGTTCTTC.